This is a list of T cell receptor beta chains from one sample in a study of blood T cell repertoires in COVID-19. The repertoire was sequenced with immunoSEQ multiplex PCR; TCRdb's copy has only in-frame clones and lacks some. The data contain some 200,000 clones, 88% of them singletons. Sequencing was done on a sample of PBMCs or T cells enriched from blood (not recorded which). These receptors were collected from a woman between 25 and 40 years old who had recovered from COVID-19. Each CDR3 is given without its conserved first and last residue.

v_call: TRBV4-3
j_call: TRBJ2-1
cdr3_aa: ASSHLAGGLNEQF

v_call: TRBV11-2
j_call: TRBJ1-2
cdr3_aa: ASSSSRRPIGYT

v_call: TRBV6-1
j_call: TRBJ1-5
cdr3_aa: ASSDHAGNSNQPQH

v_call: TRBV7-9
j_call: TRBJ1-5
cdr3_aa: ASSPNSGNQPQH

v_call: TRBV29-1
j_call: TRBJ2-7
cdr3_aa: SYSGDFSYEQY

v_call: TRBV5-4
j_call: TRBJ1-3
cdr3_aa: ASSLSPFTSGNTIY

v_call: TRBV18
j_call: TRBJ1-5
cdr3_aa: ASSGGGQGVNQPQH

v_call: TRBV7-9
j_call: TRBJ1-4
cdr3_aa: ASSQDRDGEKLF

v_call: TRBV3-1/TRBV3-2
j_call: TRBJ2-1
cdr3_aa: ASSPPAGVYNEQF

v_call: TRBV5-1
j_call: TRBJ2-3
cdr3_aa: ASSPGQDHYTQY

v_call: TRBV12-3/TRBV12-4
j_call: TRBJ1-2
cdr3_aa: ASSLSFYGYT

v_call: TRBV27
j_call: TRBJ1-6
cdr3_aa: ASAPPGGNSPLH

v_call: TRBV20-1
j_call: TRBJ1-2
cdr3_aa: SALSYGYT

v_call: TRBV10-3
j_call: TRBJ2-1
cdr3_aa: AISEGEGNSYNEQF

v_call: TRBV7-8
j_call: TRBJ1-1
cdr3_aa: ASSLVGGKNTEAF

v_call: TRBV2
j_call: TRBJ2-5
cdr3_aa: ASSESQLQETQY

v_call: TRBV29-1
j_call: TRBJ1-4
cdr3_aa: SVEGHDEKLF

v_call: TRBV28
j_call: TRBJ1-2
cdr3_aa: ASSFLDERTGGGYT